These 14 T cell receptor beta chains originate from one sample sequenced in a study of OX40 agonist ivuxolimab in advanced cancers. Sequencing was performed with immunoSEQ multiplex PCR; in TCRdb, only in-frame clones are kept and a portion is missing. The sample records more than 30,000 clones, approximately 89% being singletons. Here the sequenced sample was CD4+ or CD8+ T cells sorted from blood, taken in a trial of the OX40 agonist ivuxolimab. The receptors come from an adult with an advanced solid tumor such as melanoma, head and neck, liver or kidney cancer.

This sequence joins TRBV6-6 and TRBJ1-3; no reliable D call. The CDR3 extends over 16 amino acids. V shed 0 bases and J shed 4 bases, with 13 bases lying between them. CDR1 and CDR2 from the germline V gene are MNHNY and SVGAGI (reference sequence). DNA of the CDR3: TGTGCCAGCAGTTACTCGTCGGGTGGTGAAGGAAACACCATATATTTT. Its translation is CASSYSSGGEGNTIYF.

The chain recombines TRBV7-9 with TRBJ2-5; the D is unclear. V was clipped by 3 bases and J by 3 bases, with 11 bases between them. Germline CDR1 is SEHNR and CDR2 is FQNEAQ (reference sequence). The CDR3 is made up of 14 amino acids. The CDR3 DNA sequence: TGTGCCAGCAGCTTTACGACCAGGAAAGAGACCCAGTACTTC. It codes for CASSFTTRKETQYF.

J is TRBJ2-5 and V is TRBV18; D is ambiguous. The V and J ends lost 3 bases and 2 bases respectively, with 7 bases between them. Germline V gene data show CDR1 as KGHSH and CDR2 as LQKENI. The length of the CDR3 is 13 residues. The CDR3 DNA reads as TGTGCCAGCTCACCTTCGGGTCAAGAGACCCAGTACTTC. It is translated as CASSPSGQETQYF.

The gene calls are TRBV7-9 and TRBJ2-1; perhaps TRBD2 as D (6 bases). Germline V CDR1 and CDR2: SEHNR, FQNEAQ (reference sequence). The V gene lost 3 bases and the J gene lost 3 bases, with 9 bases spanning the gap. The CDR3 has 14 residues. The CDR3 reads CASSFGRFYNEQFF. Written as DNA, the CDR3 is TGTGCCAGCAGCTTCGGGAGATTCTACAATGAGCAGTTCTTC.

The chain employs TRBV4-1 and TRBJ2-3, with 10 bases aligning to TRBD1. The V and J ends lost 4 bases and 0 bases, in that order; junction bases with no gene match: 16. The germline gives CDR1 MGHRA, CDR2 YSYEKL. The length of the CDR3 is 20 residues. The CDR3: CASSLRAGQGGRLSTDTQYF. As DNA, the CDR3 is TGCGCCAGCAGCCTTAGGGCAGGACAGGGGGGGAGACTTAGCACAGATACGCAGTATTTT.

V usage is TRBV19 and J usage is TRBJ2-6; no definite D call. The length of the CDR3 is 13 residues. V was clipped by 9 bases and J by 2 bases, with 8 bases between them. Germline CDR1 reads LNHDA; CDR2 reads SQIVND (reference sequence). CDR3 DNA: TGTGCCAGCGTGGTCACTGGGGCCAACGTCCTGACTTTC. It codes for CASVVTGANVLTF.

The V call is TRBV18, the J call TRBJ1-3; D unclear. Germline V lookup: CDR1 KGHSH, CDR2 LQKENI. Deletions cut 3 bases from V and 2 bases from J, with 11 bases between. This CDR3 contains 15 residues. The CDR3 region is CASSPSTQPGNTIYF. The CDR3 nucleotides read TGTGCCAGCTCACCTTCGACCCAACCTGGAAACACCATATATTTT.

Concerning this clone: A read error may produce the germline difference seen at one junction end. The rearrangement joins TRBV20-1 to TRBJ1-1, with no clear D. The CDR3 loop spans 11 amino acids. Looked up from germline, CDR1 is DFQATT and CDR2 is SNEGSKA (reference sequence). CDR3 sequence reads: CSARRNTEAFF. The CDR3 DNA reads TGCAGCGCTAGGCGTAACACTGAAGCTTTCTTT.

This chain links TRBV6-6 with TRBJ2-6; D is perhaps TRBD1 (6 bases). With 5 bases removed from V and 1 base from J, the gap between germline ends came to 12 bases. Germline V CDR1 and CDR2: MNHNY, SVGAGI (reference sequence). The CDR3 totals 16 residues. In DNA, the CDR3 is TGTGCCAGCAGTCTAAGACAGGAGTCTGGGGCCAACGTCCTGACTTTC. It translates to CASSLRQESGANVLTF.

This rearrangement joins TRBV29-1 to TRBJ2-3, with a weak D call TRBD1 (5 bases). Germline V gene sequence: CDR1 SQVTM, CDR2 ANQGSEA. Trimming removed 4 bases from V and 6 bases from J, with 11 bases in between. The CDR3 extends over 12 amino acids. CDR3 nucleotides: TGCAGCGTTGGGCAGGGCGGCGATACGCAGTATTTT. As protein: CSVGQGGDTQYF.

In its sample, this clone was seen once. The chain combines TRBV28 with TRBJ1-5, with 10 bases lining up with TRBD1. CDR3 length: 15 residues. Germline loops: CDR1 MDHEN, CDR2 SYDVKM. V dropped 6 bases and J dropped 4; count of bases not matched to a gene: 6. The CDR3 DNA reads as TGTGCCAGCAGCCGTCCGGGACAGGGGAATCAGCCCCAGCATTTT. Its translation is CASSRPGQGNQPQHF.

V usage is TRBV11-3 and J usage is TRBJ2-2; D possibly corresponds to TRBD2 (6 bases). Germline V gene data show CDR1 as SGHNT and CDR2 as YENEEA. This CDR3 is 16 amino acids long. The V gene lost 0 bases and the J gene lost 4 bases, with 12 bases spanning the gap. This CDR3 is CASSLEDPGLTGELFF. The CDR3 DNA reads TGTGCCAGCAGCTTAGAGGATCCGGGACTCACCGGGGAGCTGTTTTTT.

The chain combines TRBV5-1 with TRBJ1-1; 7 bases are a match to TRBD1. The CDR3 consists of 16 residues. CDR1 and CDR2 from the germline V gene are SGHRS and YFSETQ. V lost 0 bases and J lost 2; bases outside the gene matches: 7. In DNA form, the CDR3 reads TGCGCCAGCAGCTTGGAACGGGGACAGACTAACACTGAAGCTTTCTTT. This codes for CASSLERGQTNTEAFF.

The chain recombines TRBV19 with TRBJ1-1, with D perhaps matching TRBD1 (5 bases). Trimming removed 3 bases at V and 5 bases at J, with 19 bases between. Germline V lookup: CDR1 LNHDA, CDR2 SQIVND (reference sequence). The CDR3 is 16 residues long. CDR3 protein: CASSIGRSPGGTEAFF. The CDR3 DNA sequence: TGTGCCAGTAGTATTGGCAGGTCCCCCGGGGGGACTGAAGCTTTCTTT. Based on the CDR3 plus reference TRBV19 and TRBJ1-1, the full variable domain is DGGITQSPKYLFRKEGQNVTLSCEQNLNHDAMYWYRQDPGQGLRLIYYSQIVNDFQKGDIAEGYSVSREKKESFPLTVTSAQKNPTAFYLCASSIGRSPGGTEAFFGQGTRLTVV.